One sample yielded the 9 T cell receptor beta chains listed below, sequenced in a study of blood T cell repertoires in COVID-19. TCRdb's table, derived via immunoSEQ multiplex PCR, lists solely in-frame clones and lacks some. Of 120,000 or so clones in the sample, approximately 90% were seen once. Sequences were obtained from peripheral blood. These receptors were obtained from a human donor in a cohort sampled during active COVID-19.

The chain carries TRBV12-3 or TRBV12-4 and TRBJ1-4; 7 nucleotides line up with TRBD1. Trimming cost V 4 bases and J 13 bases; bases outside gene matches: 9. The CDR3 covers 13 residues. CDR3 protein: CASSSSDRTGLFF. The DNA of the CDR3 is TGTGCCAGCAGTTCCTCGGACAGGACGGGACTGTTTTTT.

This clone came up once. The chain couples TRBV3-1 (or the pseudogene TRBV3-2) to TRBJ2-1; 8 nucleotides line up with TRBD2. Unmatched junction bases numbered 8, after V lost 4 bases and J lost 0 bases. The CDR3 is 17 residues long. Germline-derived CDR1 and CDR2 are LGHDT and YNNKEL (reference sequence). The CDR3 region is CASSPGAGDPSYNEQFF. For the CDR3, the DNA is TGTGCCAGCAGCCCGGGAGCGGGAGATCCCTCCTACAATGAGCAGTTCTTC.

V and J are TRBV27 and TRBJ2-7; 9 nucleotides align to TRBD1. There are 16 residues in the CDR3. Germline V gene lookup returns CDR1 MNHEY and CDR2 SMNVEV (reference sequence). V was pared by 4 bases and J by 0 bases, with 7 bases of the junction left unmatched. CDR3 nucleotide sequence: TGTGCCAGCAGTTATAGGACAGGGGCGAACTCCTACGAGCAGTACTTC. This encodes CASSYRTGANSYEQYF.

This rearrangement joins TRBV6-5 to TRBJ2-7; weak D call: TRBD2 (6 bases). CDR1 is MNHEY, CDR2 SVGAGI, per germline. V dropped 6 bases and J dropped 0 bases, with 9 bases sitting between them. The CDR3 contains 13 residues. CDR3: CASSAGSSYEQYF. As DNA, the CDR3 is TGTGCCAGCAGCGCCGGGAGCTCCTACGAGCAGTACTTC.

The chain joins TRBV7-9 to TRBJ1-1; D remains unclear. The CDR3 loop spans 13 amino acids. The germline V gene encodes CDR1 SEHNR and CDR2 FQNEAQ (reference sequence). V lost 2 bases, J lost 8 bases, and 12 bases lay in between. This CDR3 reads CASSLRSMEEAFF. In nucleotides, the CDR3 is TGTGCCAGCAGCTTACGCTCGATGGAGGAAGCTTTCTTT.

The rearrangement links TRBV6-5 to TRBJ2-7; D may be TRBD1 (6 bases). V lost 6 bases and J 0 bases, leaving 12 bases between the germline ends. There are 14 residues in the CDR3. Germline CDR1 and CDR2: MNHEY and SVGAGI. CDR3 sequence: CASRLQGFSYEQYF. CDR3 coding DNA: TGTGCCAGCAGACTACAGGGATTCTCCTACGAGCAGTACTTC.

The CDR3 here is CASSLRGSNEQFF. For the CDR3, the DNA is TGTGCCAGCAGCCTTCGGGGTTCCAATGAGCAGTTCTTC. This chain connects TRBV3-1 (or the pseudogene TRBV3-2) to TRBJ2-1, with D possibly matching TRBD2 (5 bases). The CDR3 runs 13 residues. Germline V CDR1 and CDR2: LGHDT, YNNKEL (reference sequence). The V and J ends lost 4 bases and 6 bases respectively, with 10 bases between them.

The chain's CDR3 is CASSSESSYNEQFF. In nucleotides, the CDR3 is TGTGCCAGCAGCAGCGAGAGCTCCTACAATGAGCAGTTCTTC. The gene calls are TRBV9 and TRBJ2-1; D not resolved. The CDR3 runs 14 residues. Germline CDR1 reads SGDLS; CDR2 reads YYNGEE. V dropped 4 bases and J dropped 0 bases, with 8 bases sitting between them.

The V gene is TRBV19, the J gene TRBJ2-1; tentatively, D is TRBD1 (7 bases). V was clipped by 3 bases and J by 8 bases, with 11 bases between them. The germline gives CDR1 LNHDA, CDR2 SQIVND (reference sequence). This CDR3 has 13 amino acids. The CDR3 DNA sequence: TGTGCCAGTAGTATTTCCAGGGGGGATGAGCAGTTCTTC. It encodes CASSISRGDEQFF. The full variable domain, completed using reference TRBV19 and TRBJ2-1, is DGGITQSPKYLFRKEGQNVTLSCEQNLNHDAMYWYRQDPGQGLRLIYYSQIVNDFQKGDIAEGYSVSREKKESFPLTVTSAQKNPTAFYLCASSISRGDEQFFGPGTRLTVL.